These 13 T cell receptor beta chains originate from one sample sequenced in a study of shared clonotypes between healthy human individuals. Generated by immunoSEQ multiplex PCR, the TCRdb table keeps only in-frame clones and is missing some. This table holds 1,400,000 or so clones, just under 99% found once. The sequenced sample consisted of naive CD4+ T cells sorted from blood. The subset is: CD45RA+ positively selected. The receptors were sampled from a young man in good health.

This clone has just one count. The chain has TRBV7-9 and TRBJ2-2, with TRBD1 identical over 7 bases. V lost 1 base, J lost 2 bases, and 1 base stayed unmatched. Per germline, CDR1 SEHNR and CDR2 FQNEAQ (reference sequence). This CDR3 spans 15 amino acids. The CDR3 nucleotides are TGTGCCAGCAGCTTAGGGGACAGAAACACCGGGGAGCTGTTTTTT. Translating gives CASSLGDRNTGELFF.

V gene TRBV18 combines with J gene TRBJ2-3; the match to TRBD1 covers 8 bases. This CDR3 comprises 14 residues. V dropped 0 bases and J dropped 8; count of bases not matched to a gene: 4. CDR1 and CDR2 (germline): KGHSH, LQKENI. The CDR3 is CASSPPGQVVTQYF. The CDR3 nucleotides read TGTGCCAGCTCACCACCGGGACAGGTGGTTACGCAGTATTTT.

About this clone: The same CDR3 is also encoded by other DNA sequences in this sample. The J gene is TRBJ2-7, the V gene TRBV15; 16 bases map to TRBD2. The germline V gene encodes CDR1 LNHNV and CDR2 YYDKDF (reference sequence). V gave up 3 bases and J gave up 4 bases; unmatched junction bases: 9. This CDR3 contains 18 residues. The CDR3 region has the DNA TGTGCCACCAGCAGGAGGGGACTAGCGGGAGGGCCGGGGTACGAGCAGTACTTC. Its protein is CATSRRGLAGGPGYEQYF.

This chain connects TRBV7-3 to TRBJ2-5; tentatively, D is TRBD1 (6 bases). Per the germline V gene, CDR1 is SGHTA and CDR2 is FQGTGA. Trimming pared 2 bases from V and 1 base from J, leaving 11 bases between. CDR3 length equals 15 residues. CDR3 loop: CASSLGGRGQETQYF. The CDR3 nucleotides read TGTGCCAGCAGCTTAGGGGGCCGGGGCCAAGAGACCCAGTACTTC.

The gene calls are TRBV5-1 and TRBJ2-3, with 13 bases aligning to TRBD2. The CDR3 consists of 16 residues. Germline CDR1 is SGHRS and CDR2 is YFSETQ. J lost 7 bases, V lost 4 bases, and 9 bases had no gene match. The CDR3 reads CASSGGTSGTSNTQYF. The CDR3 bases are TGCGCCAGCAGCGGGGGGACTAGCGGGACATCAAATACGCAGTATTTT. The variable domain in full, with the rest retrieved from reference TRBV5-1 and TRBJ2-3, is KAGVTQTPRYLIKTRGQQVTLSCSPISGHRSVSWYQQTPGQGLQFLFEYFSETQRNKGNFPGRFSGRQFSNSRSEMNVSTLELGDSALYLCASSGGTSGTSNTQYFGPGTRLTVL.

The V call is TRBV19, the J call TRBJ1-2; no firm D call. Germline values: CDR1 LNHDA, CDR2 SQIVND (reference sequence). Trimming stripped 3 bases from V and 3 bases from J, with 23 bases between. CDR3 length equals 18 residues. The CDR3 is CASSILQISPIPHYGYTF. The DNA for the CDR3 is TGTGCCAGTAGTATTTTACAGATATCCCCGATTCCGCACTATGGCTACACCTTC.

The CDR3 DNA follows: TGCAGCGTTGGGGGCAGGGGGTCTGGGGCCAACGTCCTGACTTTC. Its translation: CSVGGRGSGANVLTF. This rearrangement joins TRBV29-1 to TRBJ2-6; 7 nucleotides line up with TRBD1. V gave up 4 bases and J gave up 1 base; unmatched junction bases: 4. The CDR3 is 15 amino acids. CDR1 and CDR2 (germline): SQVTM, ANQGSEA.

On this clone: This specimen includes other DNA sequences encoding the same CDR3. The V call is TRBV6-1, the J call TRBJ2-5; unclear D gene. The CDR3 spans 13 residues. The V gene lost 5 bases and the J gene lost 2 bases, with 9 bases spanning the gap. The germline CDR1 and CDR2 sequences are MNHNS and SASEGT. CDR3 sequence: CASSPGPQETQYF. In DNA form, the CDR3 reads TGTGCCAGCAGTCCCGGACCACAAGAGACCCAGTACTTC.

The rearrangement uses TRBV5-1 and TRBJ2-3; tentatively, D is TRBD1 (7 bases). This CDR3 contains 13 residues. Germline assignment: CDR1 SGHRS and CDR2 YFSETQ. Deletions cut 0 bases from V and 13 bases from J, with 15 bases between. For the CDR3, the DNA is TGCGCCAGCAGCTTGGAATCGCAGGGGGAGGAGTATTTT. Translation gives CASSLESQGEEYF.

In this sample, this clone turned up once. The chain combines TRBV19 with TRBJ1-1; the D gene is possibly TRBD1 (6 bases). Per germline, CDR1 LNHDA and CDR2 SQIVND (reference sequence). With 8 bases removed from V and 0 bases from J, the gap between germline ends came to 16 bases. The CDR3 contains 15 residues. The CDR3 DNA is TGTGCCAGTTCACCTCACAGGGTCATGAACACTGAAGCTTTCTTT. This translates into CASSPHRVMNTEAFF.

The J gene is TRBJ2-5, the V gene TRBV29-1; D is perhaps TRBD1 (6 bases). In germline, CDR1 is SQVTM, CDR2 ANQGSEA. This CDR3 has 12 residues. The ends were cut back, 3 bases at V and 4 bases at J, with 9 bases in the middle. The DNA for the CDR3 is TGCAGCGTTGAGGTACAGGGAGAGACCCAGTACTTC. Amino acids: CSVEVQGETQYF.

V usage is TRBV6-6 and J usage is TRBJ1-5; no definite D call. The CDR3 consists of 13 residues. CDR1 and CDR2 from the germline V gene are MNHNY and SVGAGI (reference sequence). V dropped 2 bases and J dropped 3 bases, with 5 bases sitting between them. In nucleotides, the CDR3 is TGTGCCAGCAGTTACGCCAACAATCAGCCCCAGCATTTT. Residues: CASSYANNQPQHF.

V is TRBV30 and J is TRBJ1-1; D not certain. In germline, CDR1 is GTSNPN, CDR2 SVGIG (reference sequence). V lost 1 base and J 1 base, leaving 4 bases between the germline ends. The CDR3 sequence is 12 residues long. CDR3 nucleotide sequence: TGTGCCTGGAGTGACCAGAACACTGAAGCTTTCTTT. It is translated as CAWSDQNTEAFF.